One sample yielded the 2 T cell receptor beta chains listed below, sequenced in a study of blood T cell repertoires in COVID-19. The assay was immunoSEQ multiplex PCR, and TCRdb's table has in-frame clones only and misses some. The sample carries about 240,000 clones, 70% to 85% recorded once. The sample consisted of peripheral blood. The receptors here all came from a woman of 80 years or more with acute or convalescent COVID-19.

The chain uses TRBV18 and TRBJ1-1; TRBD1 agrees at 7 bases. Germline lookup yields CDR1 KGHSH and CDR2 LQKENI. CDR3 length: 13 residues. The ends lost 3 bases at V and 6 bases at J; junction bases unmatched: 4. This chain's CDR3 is CASSPTTGAEAFF. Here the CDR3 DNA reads TGTGCCAGCTCACCCACTACAGGGGCTGAAGCTTTCTTT.

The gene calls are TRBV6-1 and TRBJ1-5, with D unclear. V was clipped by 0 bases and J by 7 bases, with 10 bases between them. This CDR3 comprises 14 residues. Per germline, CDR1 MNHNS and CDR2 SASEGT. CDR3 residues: CASSEAGGIQPQHF. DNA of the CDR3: TGTGCCAGCAGTGAAGCAGGAGGGATACAGCCCCAGCATTTT.